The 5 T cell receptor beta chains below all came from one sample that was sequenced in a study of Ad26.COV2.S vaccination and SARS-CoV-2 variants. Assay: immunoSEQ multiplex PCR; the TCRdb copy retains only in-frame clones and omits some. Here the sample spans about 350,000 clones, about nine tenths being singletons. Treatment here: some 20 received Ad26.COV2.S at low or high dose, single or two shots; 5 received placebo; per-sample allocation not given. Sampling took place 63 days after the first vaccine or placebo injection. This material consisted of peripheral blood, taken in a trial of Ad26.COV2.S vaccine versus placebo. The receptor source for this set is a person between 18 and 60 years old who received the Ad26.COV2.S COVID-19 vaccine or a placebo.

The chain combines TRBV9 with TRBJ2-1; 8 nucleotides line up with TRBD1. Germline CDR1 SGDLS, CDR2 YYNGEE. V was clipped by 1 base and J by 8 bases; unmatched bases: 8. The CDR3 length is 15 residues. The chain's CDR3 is CASSVFQGAIDEQFF. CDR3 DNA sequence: TGTGCCAGCAGCGTATTTCAGGGGGCGATCGATGAGCAGTTCTTC.

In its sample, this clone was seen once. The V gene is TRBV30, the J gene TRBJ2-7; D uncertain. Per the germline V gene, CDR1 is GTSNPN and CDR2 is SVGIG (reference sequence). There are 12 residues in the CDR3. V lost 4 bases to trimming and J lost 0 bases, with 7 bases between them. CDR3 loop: CAWNLHSYEQYF. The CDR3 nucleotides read TGTGCCTGGAACTTACACTCCTACGAGCAGTACTTC.

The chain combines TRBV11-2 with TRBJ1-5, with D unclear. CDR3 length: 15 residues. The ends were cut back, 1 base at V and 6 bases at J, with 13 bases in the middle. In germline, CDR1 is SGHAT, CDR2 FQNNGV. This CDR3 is CASSLGTREGQPQHF. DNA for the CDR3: TGTGCCAGCAGCTTAGGGACTCGAGAGGGTCAGCCCCAGCATTTT.

The CDR3 reads CASSVGTGGANYGYTF. The DNA for the CDR3 is TGTGCCAGCAGCGTAGGGACAGGGGGGGCGAACTATGGCTACACCTTC. J is TRBJ1-2 and V is TRBV9; 10 nucleotides line up with TRBD1. Germline CDR1 and CDR2: SGDLS and YYNGEE. The trim removed 0 bases at V and 2 bases at J, leaving 4 bases unmatched. The CDR3 is 16 amino acids.

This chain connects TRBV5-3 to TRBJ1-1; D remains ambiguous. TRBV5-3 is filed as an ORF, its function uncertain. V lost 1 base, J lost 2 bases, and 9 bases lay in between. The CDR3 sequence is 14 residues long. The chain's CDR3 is CARSLSTANTEAFF. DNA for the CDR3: TGTGCCAGAAGCTTGAGCACAGCAAACACTGAAGCTTTCTTT.